Below, 20 T cell receptor beta chains from the same sample are listed, as sequenced in a study of beta chain features in type 1 diabetes. TCRB transcripts that were expressed got sequenced, as all of the isolated RNA had been reverse transcribed. Some clones are missing from TCRdb's copy, which holds only in-frame ones; the method was immunoSEQ multiplex PCR. Seen here are 620,000 or so clones, around a sixth observed once, and the top ten hold about 0.086%. The sample taken for sequencing was naive CD4+ T cells from blood. Receptors were obtained from a man in his late teens or twenties in good health.

This clone was seen a handful of times. This chain connects TRBV6-5 to TRBJ1-5; D gene uncertain. The V end lost 5 bases, the J end lost 0 bases, and 8 bases lay between the germline ends. CDR1 is MNHEY, CDR2 SVGAGI, per germline. This CDR3 region has 14 residues. In DNA form, the CDR3 reads TGTGCCAGCAGTCGATCCTTTAGCAATCAGCCCCAGCATTTT. This gives the protein CASSRSFSNQPQHF.

A few counts support this clone. This chain uses TRBV25-1 with TRBJ2-5; the D call may be TRBD1 or TRBD2 (5 bases each). V was trimmed by 3 bases and J by 5 bases, leaving 10 bases between them. The length of the CDR3 is 13 residues. The germline V gene encodes CDR1 MGHDK and CDR2 SYGVNS. CDR3 nucleotide sequence: TGTGCCAGCAGTGACATGGGACGGGAGACCCAGTACTTC. Protein product: CASSDMGRETQYF. Full variable domain (missing parts from reference TRBV25-1 and TRBJ2-5): EADIYQTPRYLVIGTGKKITLECSQTMGHDKMYWYQQDPGMELHLIHYSYGVNSTEKGDLSSESTVSRIRTEHFPLTLESARPSHTSQYLCASSDMGRETQYFGPGTRLLVL.

In this sample, this clone turned up a few times. The genes are TRBV10-3 and TRBJ2-7; D may be TRBD2 (6 bases). This CDR3 contains 11 residues. V shed 7 bases and J shed 3 bases, with 7 bases lying between them. Germline loops: CDR1 ENHRY, CDR2 SYGVKD. CDR3 loop: CAITGGYEQYF. In DNA, the CDR3 is TGTGCCATCACCGGGGGCTACGAGCAGTACTTC.

This clone was seen a few times. The J gene is TRBJ1-5, the V gene TRBV9, with D unclear. This CDR3 comprises 14 residues. Trimming removed 2 bases from V and 0 bases from J, with 6 bases in between. Germline V gene sequence: CDR1 SGDLS, CDR2 YYNGEE. The CDR3 region has the DNA TGTGCCAGCAGCGTGAGCGATAGCAATCAGCCCCAGCATTTT. Translating it yields CASSVSDSNQPQHF.

This chain links TRBV6-5 with TRBJ2-7; D remains unclear. This CDR3 contains 12 residues. The germline gives CDR1 MNHEY, CDR2 SVGAGI. Deletions cut 0 bases from V and 6 bases from J, with 6 bases between. The CDR3: CASSYSGIEQYF. In DNA, the CDR3 is TGTGCCAGCAGTTACTCTGGGATCGAGCAGTACTTC.

V gene TRBV7-2 combines with J gene TRBJ2-1; no reliable D call. From germline, CDR1 is SGHTA and CDR2 FQGNSA. CDR3 length equals 13 residues. V lost 3 bases, J lost 4 bases, and 7 bases lay in between. The CDR3 sequence: CASSLKSYNEQFF. The DNA of the CDR3 is TGTGCCAGCAGCTTGAAGTCATACAATGAGCAGTTCTTC.

The chain couples TRBV28 to TRBJ2-2; unclear D gene. This CDR3 has 15 residues. The V gene lost 2 bases and the J gene lost 1 base, with 8 bases spanning the gap. Germline V lookup: CDR1 MDHEN, CDR2 SYDVKM. The DNA for the CDR3 is TGTGCCAGCAGTTTAACCGTCGGGAACACCGGGGAGCTGTTTTTT. It codes for CASSLTVGNTGELFF.

The rearrangement uses TRBV5-1 and TRBJ2-1; TRBD2 aligns across 11 bases. The germline V gene encodes CDR1 SGHRS and CDR2 YFSETQ. This CDR3 spans 17 amino acids. Germline trimming cut 2 bases from V and 5 bases from J; bases unmatched to any gene: 9. CDR3 residues: CASSLLAGGQMDNEQFF. CDR3 nucleotide sequence: TGCGCCAGCAGCTTATTAGCGGGGGGGCAAATGGACAATGAGCAGTTCTTC.

This chain joins TRBV11-2 and TRBJ2-1; D might be TRBD2 (5 bases). Germline V gene sequence: CDR1 SGHAT, CDR2 FQNNGV. The CDR3 contains 15 residues. V gave up 7 bases and J gave up 0 bases, with 13 bases separating them. This CDR3 reads CASTLKGLSYNEQFF. Here the CDR3 DNA reads TGTGCCAGCACCCTAAAAGGACTCTCCTACAATGAGCAGTTCTTC.

The V and J genes are TRBV5-4 and TRBJ1-1, with D possibly TRBD1 on 5 matching bases. With 0 bases removed from V and 0 bases from J, the gap between germline ends came to 12 bases. The germline gives CDR1 SGHNT, CDR2 YYREEE (reference sequence). The CDR3 spans 16 residues. The CDR3, as DNA: TGTGCCAGCAGCTTGGCGGGGGGAACAGTGAACACTGAAGCTTTCTTT. Translated, it gives CASSLAGGTVNTEAFF.

This clone was observed a handful of times. This sequence joins TRBV28 and TRBJ1-3; D unresolved. This CDR3 has 16 amino acids. The V end lost 3 bases, the J end lost 0 bases, and 12 bases lay between the germline ends. CDR1 MDHEN and CDR2 SYDVKM come from the germline V gene. CDR3 sequence reads: CASSLGNPSSGNTIYF. In DNA form, the CDR3 reads TGTGCCAGCAGTTTGGGCAATCCGAGCTCTGGAAACACCATATATTTT.

The V and J genes are TRBV10-3 and TRBJ2-7, with TRBD1 matching over 8 bases. Trimming at V came to 6 bases and at J to 1 base, leaving 8 bases not matched to a gene. CDR1 and CDR2 (germline): ENHRY, SYGVKD. This CDR3 has 15 amino acids. CDR3 residues: CAIRADRVGSYEQYF. CDR3 nucleotides: TGTGCCATCAGGGCGGACAGGGTGGGTTCCTACGAGCAGTACTTC.

This clone appeared a few times. The chain employs TRBV18 and TRBJ1-1; D not resolved. CDR1 is KGHSH, CDR2 LQKENI, per germline. This CDR3 has 13 residues. V lost 3 bases and J lost 1, with 6 bases in between. CDR3 DNA: TGTGCCAGCTCACCGAACTCGAACACTGAAGCTTTCTTT. This codes for CASSPNSNTEAFF.

This chain joins TRBV13 and TRBJ2-5, with a possible D match to TRBD1 (6 bases). This CDR3 spans 13 amino acids. Trimming stripped 6 bases from V and 3 bases from J, with 11 bases between. CDR1 is PRHDT and CDR2 is FYEKMQ in the germline V gene (reference sequence). CDR3 coding DNA: TGTGCCAGCAGTTTAAGACAGGAAGAGACCCAGTACTTC. This translates into CASSLRQEETQYF.

The V call is TRBV7-2, the J call TRBJ1-1; the D is unclear. This CDR3 has 15 residues. Germline CDR1 and CDR2: SGHTA and FQGNSA. Trimming stripped 4 bases from V and 1 base from J, with 13 bases between. The CDR3 sequence is CASSSGPRKNTEAFF. In DNA form, the CDR3 reads TGTGCCAGCAGCTCCGGGCCCAGAAAGAACACTGAAGCTTTCTTT.

The V and J genes are TRBV5-1 and TRBJ2-1, with TRBD2 as a possible D gene (5 bases). The germline CDR1 and CDR2 sequences are SGHRS and YFSETQ. With 4 bases removed from V and 7 bases from J, the gap between germline ends came to 12 bases. This CDR3 region has 13 residues. CDR3 nucleotides: TGCGCCAGCAGCGCCGGACCGGGGAATGAGCAGTTCTTC. The encoded protein is CASSAGPGNEQFF. The full variable domain, completed using reference TRBV5-1 and TRBJ2-1, is KAGVTQTPRYLIKTRGQQVTLSCSPISGHRSVSWYQQTPGQGLQFLFEYFSETQRNKGNFPGRFSGRQFSNSRSEMNVSTLELGDSALYLCASSAGPGNEQFFGPGTRLTVL.

The rearrangement uses TRBV4-1 and TRBJ2-1, with 8 nucleotides matching TRBD2. The CDR3 has 15 amino acids. Trimming removed 1 base from V and 10 bases from J; junction bases left unmatched: 9. CDR1 MGHRA and CDR2 YSYEKL come from the germline V gene. CDR3 protein: CASSQVGGGRNEQFF. The CDR3, as DNA: TGCGCCAGCAGCCAAGTCGGGGGCGGGAGGAACGAGCAGTTCTTC.

The chain uses TRBV18 and TRBJ1-2, with D possibly matching TRBD1 (5 bases). Deletions cut 3 bases from V and 3 bases from J, with 8 bases between. The CDR3 is 13 amino acids. Germline V CDR1 and CDR2: KGHSH, LQKENI. CDR3 nucleotide sequence: TGTGCCAGCTCACCTTCAGGGTACTATGGCTACACCTTC. Amino acid sequence: CASSPSGYYGYTF.

The chain links TRBV13 to TRBJ2-3, with a possible D match to TRBD1 (5 bases). The CDR3 loop spans 15 amino acids. Trimming stripped 3 bases from V and 2 bases from J, with 12 bases between. Germline assignment: CDR1 PRHDT and CDR2 FYEKMQ (reference sequence). In DNA form, the CDR3 reads TGTGCCAGCAGCTTGCTCCAGGGTGTCACAGATACGCAGTATTTT. Amino acid sequence: CASSLLQGVTDTQYF.

The rearrangement joins TRBV9 to TRBJ2-7; the match to TRBD1 covers 7 bases. This CDR3 has 16 residues. The germline V gene has CDR1 SGDLS and CDR2 YYNGEE. V gave up 2 bases and J gave up 2 bases; unmatched junction bases: 10. CDR3 amino acids: CASSVSGTELTYEQYF. Here the CDR3 DNA reads TGTGCCAGCAGCGTCTCAGGGACAGAGCTAACCTACGAGCAGTACTTC.